The source of this T cell receptor beta chain is a study of beta chain features in type 1 diabetes. Study as a whole: Age, gender and cell yields were alike across patients and healthy donors. Whole-study findings and limits: Across all four CD4+ subsets, people with type 1 diabetes showed modestly shorter TCRB CDR3s.

The V end lost 6 bases, the J end lost 2 bases, and 10 bases lay between the germline ends. CDR1 is SGHDN and CDR2 is FVKESK in the germline V gene. The CDR3 spans 14 residues. About 120 mL of blood, on average, came from one heparinised draw per donor. The isolated RNA, all of it, was reverse transcribed, so expressed TCRB transcripts were what got sequenced. Reads from naive, central memory and regulatory T cell samples averaged roughly 3.8 million. Method: immunoSEQ multiplex PCR; TCRdb's copy keeps in-frame clones and lacks some. This table has 240,000 or so clones, roughly 22% appearing once. This clone was seen more than once but under ten times. Antigen unknown.

The rearrangement uses TRBV14 and TRBJ2-2; D is possibly TRBD2 (6 bases). This sequence originates from a woman aged 40 to 50 with type 1 diabetes. Sample: naive CD4+ T cells from blood. CDR3 in amino acids: CASRNGTNTGELFF. The DNA of the CDR3 is TGTGCCAGCAGAAACGGGACTAACACCGGGGAGCTGTTTTTT.